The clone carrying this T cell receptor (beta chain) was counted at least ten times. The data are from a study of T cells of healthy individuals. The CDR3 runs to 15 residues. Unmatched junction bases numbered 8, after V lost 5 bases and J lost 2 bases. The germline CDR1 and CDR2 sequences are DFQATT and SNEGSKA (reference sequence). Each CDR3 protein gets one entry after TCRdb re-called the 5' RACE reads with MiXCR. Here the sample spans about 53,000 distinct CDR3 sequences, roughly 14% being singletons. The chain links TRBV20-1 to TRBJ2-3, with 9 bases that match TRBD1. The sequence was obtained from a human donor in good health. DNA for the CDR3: TGCAGTGCTCCCCGACAGGGGGTCTCCACAGATACGCAGTATTTT. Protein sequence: CSAPRQGVSTDTQYF.